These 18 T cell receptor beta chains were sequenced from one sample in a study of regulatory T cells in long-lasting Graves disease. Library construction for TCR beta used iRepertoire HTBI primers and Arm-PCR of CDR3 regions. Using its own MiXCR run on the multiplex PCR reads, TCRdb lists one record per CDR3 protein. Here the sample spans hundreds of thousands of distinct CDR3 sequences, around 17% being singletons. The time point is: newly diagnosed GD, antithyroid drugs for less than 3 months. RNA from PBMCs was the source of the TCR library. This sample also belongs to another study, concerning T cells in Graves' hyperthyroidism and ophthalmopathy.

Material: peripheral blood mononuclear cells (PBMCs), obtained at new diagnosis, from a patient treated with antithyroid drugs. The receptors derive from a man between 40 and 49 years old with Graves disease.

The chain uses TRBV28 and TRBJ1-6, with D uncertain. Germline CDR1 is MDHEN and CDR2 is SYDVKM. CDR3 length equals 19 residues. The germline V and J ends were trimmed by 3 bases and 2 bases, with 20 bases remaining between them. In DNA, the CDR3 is TGTGCCAGCAGTTTTCCTATAGGGTCAGCTACCGCCTATAATTCACCCCTCCACTTT. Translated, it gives CASSFPIGSATAYNSPLHF.

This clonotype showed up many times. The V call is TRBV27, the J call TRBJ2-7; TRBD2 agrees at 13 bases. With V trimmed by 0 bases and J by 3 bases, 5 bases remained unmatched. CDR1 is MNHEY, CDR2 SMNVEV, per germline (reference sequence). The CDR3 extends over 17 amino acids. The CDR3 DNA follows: TGTGCCAGCAGTTTATCGAGACTAGCGGGGGGTATCTACGAGCAGTACTTC. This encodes CASSLSRLAGGIYEQYF.

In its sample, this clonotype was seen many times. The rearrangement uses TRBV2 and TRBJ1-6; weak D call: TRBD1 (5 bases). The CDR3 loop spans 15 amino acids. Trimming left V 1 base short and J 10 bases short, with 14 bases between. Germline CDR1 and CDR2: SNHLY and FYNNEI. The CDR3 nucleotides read TGTGCCAGCAGTGAAGAACAGGCAAGGGAATCACCCCTCCACTTT. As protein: CASSEEQARESPLHF.

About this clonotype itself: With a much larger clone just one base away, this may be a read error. The CDR3 region has the DNA TGTGCCAGCAGCCATGGCGGGGGCCAATTCTACGAGCAGTACTTC. This translates into CASSHGGGQFYEQYF. This chain joins TRBV11-2 and TRBJ2-7; perhaps TRBD2 as D (7 bases). The V end was cut by 5 bases, the J end by 3 bases, with 17 bases between. Germline loops: CDR1 SGHAT, CDR2 FQNNGV. This CDR3 spans 15 amino acids. Combining the CDR3 with reference TRBV11-2 and TRBJ2-7 gives the whole variable domain EAGVAQSPRYKIIEKRQSVAFWCNPISGHATLYWYQQILGQGPKLLIQFQNNGVVDDSQLPKDRFSAERLKGVDSTLKIQPAKLEDSAVYLCASSHGGGQFYEQYFGPGTRLTVT.

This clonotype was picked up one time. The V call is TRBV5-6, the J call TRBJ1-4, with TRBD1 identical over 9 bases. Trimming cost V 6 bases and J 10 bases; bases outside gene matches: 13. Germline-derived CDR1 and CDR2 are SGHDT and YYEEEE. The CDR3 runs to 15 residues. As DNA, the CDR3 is TGTGCCAGCACCACGGGACAGGGACGAGGCCGAAAACTGTTTTTT. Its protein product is CASTTGQGRGRKLFF.

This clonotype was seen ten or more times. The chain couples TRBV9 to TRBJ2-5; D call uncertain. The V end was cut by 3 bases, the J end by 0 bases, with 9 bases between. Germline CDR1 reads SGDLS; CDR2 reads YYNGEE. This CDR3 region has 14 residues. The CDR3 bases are TGTGCCAGCAGCGCCACGGGCCACCAAGAGACCCAGTACTTC. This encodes CASSATGHQETQYF.

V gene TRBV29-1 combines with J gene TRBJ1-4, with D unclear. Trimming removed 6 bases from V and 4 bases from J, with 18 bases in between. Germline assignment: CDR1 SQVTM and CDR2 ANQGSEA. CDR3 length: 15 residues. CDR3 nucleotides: TGCAGCGTGATTGGCCCGGACGGTTATAATGAAAAACTGTTTTTT. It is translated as CSVIGPDGYNEKLFF. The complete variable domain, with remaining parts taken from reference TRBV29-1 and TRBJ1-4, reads SAVISQKPSRDICQRGTSLTIQCQVDSQVTMMFWYRQQPGQSLTLIATANQGSEATYESGFVIDKFPISRPNLTFSTLTVSNMSPEDSSIYLCSVIGPDGYNEKLFFGSGTQLSVL.

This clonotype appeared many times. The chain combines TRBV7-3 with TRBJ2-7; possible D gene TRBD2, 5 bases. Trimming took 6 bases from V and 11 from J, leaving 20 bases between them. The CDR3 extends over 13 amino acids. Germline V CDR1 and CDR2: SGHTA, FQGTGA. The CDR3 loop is CASSSRLTGRKYF. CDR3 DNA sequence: TGTGCCAGCAGTTCCCGGCTCACGGGGAGAAAGTACTTC.

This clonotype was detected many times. In DNA, the CDR3 is TGTGCCAGCAGTTTATCAGGGGGGGATGGAGATACGCAGTATTTT. It specifies CASSLSGGDGDTQYF. V and J are TRBV27 and TRBJ2-3, with D perhaps TRBD2 (7 bases). The germline V gene encodes CDR1 MNHEY and CDR2 SMNVEV (reference sequence). The ends were cut back, 0 bases at V and 5 bases at J, with 12 bases in the middle. CDR3 length equals 15 residues.

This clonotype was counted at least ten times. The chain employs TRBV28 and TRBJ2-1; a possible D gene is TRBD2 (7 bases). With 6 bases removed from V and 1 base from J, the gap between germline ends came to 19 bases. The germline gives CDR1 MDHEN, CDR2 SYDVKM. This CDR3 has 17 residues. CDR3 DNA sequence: TGTGCCAGCAGACCGAGGGGGGGGGTTATTTCCTACAATGAGCAGTTCTTC. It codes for CASRPRGGVISYNEQFF.

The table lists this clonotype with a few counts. CDR3 sequence (DNA): TGTGCCAGCAGCGCAGGTACCCTCGATTCCAAAAACATTCAGTACTTC. As protein: CASSAGTLDSKNIQYF. This chain joins TRBV9 and TRBJ2-4; D is unresolved. The CDR3 is 16 amino acids. V lost 3 bases, J lost 2 bases, and 15 bases lay in between. Per germline, CDR1 SGDLS and CDR2 YYNGEE.

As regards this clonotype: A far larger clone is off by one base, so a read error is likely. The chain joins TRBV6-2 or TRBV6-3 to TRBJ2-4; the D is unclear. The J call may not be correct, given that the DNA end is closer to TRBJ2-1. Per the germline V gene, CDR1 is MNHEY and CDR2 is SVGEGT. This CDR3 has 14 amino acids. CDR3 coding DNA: TGTGCCAGCAACGCTCCGGGTCGTACCTACGAGCAGTTCTTC. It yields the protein CASNAPGRTYEQFF.

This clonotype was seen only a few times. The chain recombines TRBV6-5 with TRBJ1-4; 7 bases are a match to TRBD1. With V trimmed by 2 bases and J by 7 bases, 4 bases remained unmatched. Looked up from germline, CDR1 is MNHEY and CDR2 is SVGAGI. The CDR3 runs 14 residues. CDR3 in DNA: TGTGCCAGCAGTTACCGACAGGGCGGTGAAAAACTGTTTTTT. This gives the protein CASSYRQGGEKLFF.

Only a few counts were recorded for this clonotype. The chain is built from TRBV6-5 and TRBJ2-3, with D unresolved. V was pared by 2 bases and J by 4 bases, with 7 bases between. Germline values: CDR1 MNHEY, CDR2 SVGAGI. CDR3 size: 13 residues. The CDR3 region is CASSYPGPDTQYF. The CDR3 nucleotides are TGTGCCAGCAGTTACCCGGGTCCAGATACGCAGTATTTT.

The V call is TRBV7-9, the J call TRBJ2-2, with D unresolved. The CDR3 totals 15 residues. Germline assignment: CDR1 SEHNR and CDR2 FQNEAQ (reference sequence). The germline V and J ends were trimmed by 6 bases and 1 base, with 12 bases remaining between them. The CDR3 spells CASRSQGGNTGELFF. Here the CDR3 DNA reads TGTGCCAGCAGGTCACAAGGTGGGAACACCGGGGAGCTGTTTTTT.

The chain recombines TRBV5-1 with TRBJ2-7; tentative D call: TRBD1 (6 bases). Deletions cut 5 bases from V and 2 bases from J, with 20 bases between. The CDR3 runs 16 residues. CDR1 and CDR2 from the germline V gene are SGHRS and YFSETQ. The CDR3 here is CASSNIPGQPPYEQYF. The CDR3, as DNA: TGCGCCAGCAGTAATATACCGGGACAACCGCCCTACGAGCAGTACTTC.

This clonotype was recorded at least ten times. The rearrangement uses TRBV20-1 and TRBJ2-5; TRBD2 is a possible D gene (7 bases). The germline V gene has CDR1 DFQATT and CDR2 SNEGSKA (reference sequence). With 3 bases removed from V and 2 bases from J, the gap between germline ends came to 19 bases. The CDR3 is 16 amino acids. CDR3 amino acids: CSASRGGGAPQETQYF. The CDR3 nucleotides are TGCAGTGCTAGTCGGGGCGGGGGCGCCCCACAAGAGACCCAGTACTTC.

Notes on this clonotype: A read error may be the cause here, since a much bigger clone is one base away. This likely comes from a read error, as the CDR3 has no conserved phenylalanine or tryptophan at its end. Here the CDR3 reads CASSPRDNYEQYS. CDR3 bases: TGTGCCAGCAGCCCCCGGGACAACTACGAGCAGTACTCC. The chain uses TRBV11-1 and TRBJ2-7; TRBD1 might be the D (6 bases). The CDR3 contains 13 residues. In germline, CDR1 is SGHAT, CDR2 FQDESV (reference sequence). The ends were cut back, 5 bases at V and 3 bases at J, with 11 bases in the middle.